One and the same sample provided the 26 T cell receptor beta chains below, sequenced in a study of cytomegalovirus exposure and HLA in healthy donors (dated by TCRdb to about 2017). The library was produced with the immunoSEQ multiplex PCR assay. Imported from immuneACCESS, the table was reduced by TCRdb to in-frame sequences with V and J called. These copies leave out some clones; in studies compared against another copy, an unresolved V gene accounts for under half, and the cause of the remainder is not known. The sample records around 98,000 clones, more than 85% of which are singletons. The top ten constitute 6.3% of the sample. The sequenced sample consisted of PBMCs. These receptors came from a man aged 18 to 35 in good health and CMV-seropositive.

CDR3 region: CASSLVTSPGELFF. The CDR3 coding sequence is TGTGCCAGCAGCTTAGTCACTAGCCCCGGGGAGCTGTTTTTT. The J gene is TRBJ2-2, the V gene TRBV7-6, with D possibly TRBD2 on 6 matching bases. V was cut by 1 base and J by 6 bases, with 9 bases left in between. There are 14 residues in the CDR3. Per the germline V gene, CDR1 is SGHVS and CDR2 is FNYEAQ.

This clone was counted a single time. The gene calls are TRBV5-4 and TRBJ2-7; no definite D call. The CDR3 is 14 amino acids. CDR1 is SGHNT, CDR2 YYREEE, per germline (reference sequence). Trimming stripped 0 bases from V and 6 bases from J, with 13 bases between. The CDR3 region is CASSLAGRLSEQYF. CDR3 DNA: TGTGCCAGCAGCTTGGCCGGTCGGTTGAGCGAGCAGTACTTC. The full variable domain, completed using reference TRBV5-4 and TRBJ2-7, is ETGVTQSPTHLIKTRGQQVTLRCSSQSGHNTVSWYQQALGQGPQFIFQYYREEENGRGNFPPRFSGLQFPNYSSELNVNALELDDSALYLCASSLAGRLSEQYFGPGTRLTVT.

The table lists this clone with a count of one. The V gene is TRBV7-2, the J gene TRBJ1-3, with D possibly matching TRBD1 (6 bases). V was trimmed by 1 base and J by 4 bases, leaving 17 bases between them. There are 17 residues in the CDR3. Per germline, CDR1 SGHTA and CDR2 FQGNSA. The CDR3 DNA follows: TGTGCCAGCAGCTTAGGGTCTGCGGGGGCGTACGGAAACACCATATATTTT. Protein product: CASSLGSAGAYGNTIYF.

The chain carries TRBV11-3 and TRBJ2-7, with 12 bases fitting TRBD2. This CDR3 is 17 amino acids long. In germline, CDR1 is SGHNT, CDR2 YENEEA. V dropped 5 bases and J dropped 4; count of bases not matched to a gene: 12. This CDR3 reads CASSPDPRLAGEYEQYF. The DNA of the CDR3 is TGTGCCAGCAGCCCGGATCCTCGACTAGCGGGAGAGTACGAGCAGTACTTC.

The chain recombines TRBV19 with TRBJ2-7; D perhaps matches TRBD2 (5 bases). This CDR3 is 15 amino acids long. The germline V and J ends were trimmed by 3 bases and 4 bases, with 16 bases remaining between them. Germline CDR1 LNHDA, CDR2 SQIVND (reference sequence). The CDR3 here is CASSIIGAAEYEQYF. CDR3 coding DNA: TGTGCCAGTAGTATTATTGGAGCGGCGGAATACGAGCAGTACTTC.

The chain has TRBV5-6 and TRBJ1-2; D perhaps matches TRBD1 (5 bases). The CDR3 length is 13 residues. The germline V gene encodes CDR1 SGHDT and CDR2 YYEEEE. The V end was cut by 0 bases, the J end by 5 bases, with 8 bases between. CDR3 coding DNA: TGTGCCAGCAGCTTGGACAGGCTTTATGGCTACACCTTC. Protein sequence: CASSLDRLYGYTF. Together with reference TRBV5-6 and TRBJ1-2, the CDR3 gives the full variable domain: DAGVTQSPTHLIKTRGQQVTLRCSPKSGHDTVSWYQQALGQGPQFIFQYYEEEERQRGNFPDRFSGHQFPNYSSELNVNALLLGDSALYLCASSLDRLYGYTFGSGTRLTVV.

This clone was found a few times. This rearrangement joins TRBV28 to TRBJ1-5, with 7 bases matching TRBD1. V was pared by 5 bases and J by 4 bases, with 8 bases of the junction left unmatched. Germline V lookup: CDR1 MDHEN, CDR2 SYDVKM. The length of the CDR3 is 15 residues. DNA for the CDR3: TGTGCCAGCAGTATATCTAGGGGGCTAAATCAGCCCCAGCATTTT. It specifies CASSISRGLNQPQHF.

The chain uses TRBV19 and TRBJ1-5; D perhaps matches TRBD1 (5 bases). Germline assignment: CDR1 LNHDA and CDR2 SQIVND (reference sequence). V shed 5 bases and J shed 3 bases, with 8 bases lying between them. This CDR3 has 13 residues. DNA for the CDR3: TGTGCCAGTAGTGTGGGGCCCAATCAGCCCCAGCATTTT. It codes for CASSVGPNQPQHF.

The chain is built from TRBV7-8 and TRBJ1-3, with 11 bases matching TRBD1. V gave up 5 bases and J gave up 3 bases; unmatched junction bases: 6. The CDR3 runs to 16 residues. The germline gives CDR1 SGHVS, CDR2 FQNEAQ. Here the CDR3 reads CASSIRTGGGGNTIYF. The CDR3 DNA is TGTGCCAGCAGCATCCGGACAGGGGGCGGTGGAAACACCATATATTTT.

The rearrangement uses TRBV5-1 and TRBJ2-1, with a tentative D call TRBD1 (6 bases). Germline CDR1 is SGHRS and CDR2 is YFSETQ. V lost 7 bases, J lost 3 bases, and 14 bases lay in between. This CDR3 has 14 residues. The CDR3 reads CASQARTDYNEQFF. In DNA, the CDR3 is TGCGCCAGCCAGGCTAGGACAGACTACAATGAGCAGTTCTTC.

This chain joins TRBV27 and TRBJ2-1; tentative D call: TRBD1 (5 bases). The CDR3 is 15 residues long. Germline-derived CDR1 and CDR2 are MNHEY and SMNVEV (reference sequence). The V end was cut by 6 bases, the J end by 4 bases, with 16 bases between. The CDR3 nucleotides read TGTGCCAGCAGCCTAACTTCGACAGTTTACAATGAGCAGTTCTTC. It specifies CASSLTSTVYNEQFF.

V is TRBV4-1 and J is TRBJ2-1; the match to TRBD1 covers 9 bases. The CDR3 has 20 amino acids. From germline, CDR1 is MGHRA and CDR2 YSYEKL. After removal of 2 bases from V and 1 base from J, the junction contained 15 bases not matched to a gene. As DNA, the CDR3 is TGCGCCAGCAGCCAACCCAAAGCCGACGGGACAGGGTTTTCCTACAATGAGCAGTTCTTC. It translates to CASSQPKADGTGFSYNEQFF.

The rearrangement uses TRBV9 and TRBJ1-3; no clear D. Between the trimmed V and J ends, which lost 4 bases and 0 bases, there was a span of 5 bases. Germline V gene lookup returns CDR1 SGDLS and CDR2 YYNGEE. This CDR3 has 13 residues. CDR3 sequence (DNA): TGTGCCAGCAGCCCTACCTCTGGAAACACCATATATTTT. Translation gives CASSPTSGNTIYF.

This clone was observed once. V is TRBV5-6 and J is TRBJ1-5; weak D call: TRBD1 (5 bases). CDR1 is SGHDT and CDR2 is YYEEEE in the germline V gene. V was cut by 4 bases and J by 1 base, with 15 bases left in between. CDR3 length equals 16 residues. CDR3 amino acids: CASSQGWGASNQPQHF. DNA of the CDR3: TGTGCCAGCAGCCAAGGATGGGGCGCCAGCAATCAGCCCCAGCATTTT. Full variable domain (rest looked up from reference TRBV5-6 and TRBJ1-5): DAGVTQSPTHLIKTRGQQVTLRCSPKSGHDTVSWYQQALGQGPQFIFQYYEEEERQRGNFPDRFSGHQFPNYSSELNVNALLLGDSALYLCASSQGWGASNQPQHFGDGTRLSIL.

The V gene is TRBV4-1, the J gene TRBJ2-5; the D is unclear. V was shortened by 2 bases and J by 0 bases, with 7 bases between the two germline ends. From germline, CDR1 is MGHRA and CDR2 YSYEKL. CDR3 size: 14 residues. CDR3 coding DNA: TGCGCCAGCAGCCAACCTTCAGACCAAGAGACCCAGTACTTC. It yields the protein CASSQPSDQETQYF.

V and J are TRBV7-8 and TRBJ2-1; TRBD1 matches 9 bases. Unmatched junction bases numbered 10, after V lost 0 bases and J lost 1 base. The length of the CDR3 is 19 residues. From germline, CDR1 is SGHVS and CDR2 FQNEAQ. The CDR3, as DNA: TGTGCCAGCAGCTTAGCCTACCTCGACAGGGGGATTTCCTACAATGAGCAGTTCTTC. Its protein product is CASSLAYLDRGISYNEQFF.

The CDR3 reads CASSSGDGNQPQHF. CDR3 coding DNA: TGTGCCAGCAGCTCAGGGGACGGCAATCAGCCCCAGCATTTT. The chain recombines TRBV5-5 with TRBJ1-5; D may be TRBD1 (6 bases). Germline V gene sequence: CDR1 SGHKS, CDR2 YYEKEE (reference sequence). The CDR3 covers 14 residues. V lost 3 bases and J lost 2, with 9 bases in between.

This chain connects TRBV7-2 to TRBJ1-2; no clear D gene. CDR1 and CDR2 from the germline V gene are SGHTA and FQGNSA. Trimming took off 5 bases at V and 4 bases at J, with 5 bases between the two ends. The CDR3 sequence is 11 residues long. CDR3 sequence: CASSLRYGYTF. DNA for the CDR3: TGTGCCAGCAGCCTCCGCTATGGCTACACCTTC. Full variable domain (missing parts from reference TRBV7-2 and TRBJ1-2): GAGVSQSPSNKVTEKGKDVELRCDPISGHTALYWYRQSLGQGLEFLIYFQGNSAPDKSGLPSDRFSAERTGGSVSTLTIQRTQQEDSAVYLCASSLRYGYTFGSGTRLTVV.

The chain couples TRBV5-4 to TRBJ2-5; 9 bases match TRBD2. The CDR3 runs to 14 residues. The V gene end was trimmed by 4 bases and the J gene end by 5 bases; junction bases not matched to a gene: 6. CDR1 and CDR2 (germline): SGHNT, YYREEE (reference sequence). This chain's CDR3 is CASSISGSSETQYF. CDR3 in DNA: TGTGCCAGCAGCATTAGCGGGAGTTCTGAGACCCAGTACTTC.

The V gene is TRBV27, the J gene TRBJ1-6; 7 bases align to TRBD1. CDR1 MNHEY and CDR2 SMNVEV come from the germline V gene (reference sequence). Germline trimming cut 4 bases from V and 4 bases from J; bases unmatched to any gene: 13. CDR3 length: 18 residues. The chain's CDR3 is CASSSYLGTVPYNSPLHF. The CDR3 coding sequence is TGTGCCAGCAGTTCGTACCTCGGGACAGTCCCATATAATTCACCCCTCCACTTT.

The chain combines TRBV4-2 with TRBJ2-3; possible D gene TRBD2, 6 bases. Germline-derived CDR1 and CDR2 are LGHNA and YNFKEQ. This CDR3 contains 17 residues. Trimming removed 0 bases from V and 3 bases from J, with 16 bases in between. The CDR3, as DNA: TGTGCCAGCAGCCAAGAGTTGGAGGGGTTACAGACAGATACGCAGTATTTT. Amino acid sequence: CASSQELEGLQTDTQYF.

This chain uses TRBV5-6 with TRBJ2-1; TRBD1 matches 9 bases. The CDR3 contains 16 residues. The trim removed 0 bases at V and 6 bases at J, leaving 7 bases unmatched. The germline CDR1 and CDR2 sequences are SGHDT and YYEEEE. CDR3 bases: TGTGCCAGCAGCTTGGTTGGGACAGGGACACTCAATGAGCAGTTCTTC. This translates into CASSLVGTGTLNEQFF.

The chain carries TRBV7-6 and TRBJ2-5, with 15 bases aligning to TRBD2. After removal of 3 bases from V and 9 bases from J, the junction contained 5 bases not matched to a gene. This CDR3 contains 15 residues. Germline CDR1 reads SGHVS; CDR2 reads FNYEAQ. The CDR3 region has the DNA TGTGCCAGCAGCTTGGGACTAGCGGGGGGCTGGGCCCAGTACTTC. It encodes CASSLGLAGGWAQYF. The full variable domain, rest sourced from reference TRBV7-6 and TRBJ2-5, is GAGVSQSPRYKVTKRGQDVALRCDPISGHVSLYWYRQALGQGPEFLTYFNYEAQQDKSGLPNDRFSAERPEGSISTLTIQRTEQRDSAMYRCASSLGLAGGWAQYFGPGTRLLVL.

The chain is built from TRBV15 and TRBJ2-1; TRBD1 agrees at 9 bases. This CDR3 has 15 amino acids. The germline gives CDR1 LNHNV, CDR2 YYDKDF (reference sequence). The J segment lost 10 bases and the V segment lost 7 bases, leaving 14 bases of the junction unmatched. DNA of the CDR3: TGTGCCACCAAACCGGGACAGGGCAGGTGGCGGGAGCAGTTCTTC. This sequence encodes CATKPGQGRWREQFF.

CDR3 DNA sequence: TGTGCCAGCAGCTTCTCTCTAGCGGGAGATACGCAGTATTTT. Protein: CASSFSLAGDTQYF. V usage is TRBV7-9 and J usage is TRBJ2-3; 8 nucleotides match TRBD2. The CDR3 runs 14 residues. CDR1 SEHNR and CDR2 FQNEAQ come from the germline V gene (reference sequence). J was trimmed by 5 bases and V by 3 bases; bases with no gene match: 4.

This chain uses TRBV11-2 with TRBJ2-3, with D maybe TRBD2 (5 bases). V lost 5 bases, J lost 2 bases, and 11 bases lay in between. Germline V lookup: CDR1 SGHAT, CDR2 FQNNGV. The CDR3 extends over 14 amino acids. The CDR3 coding sequence is TGTGCCAGCAGCCGAGAGGGATTCACAGATACGCAGTATTTT. Its protein product is CASSREGFTDTQYF. The variable domain in full, completed from reference TRBV11-2 and TRBJ2-3, reads EAGVAQSPRYKIIEKRQSVAFWCNPISGHATLYWYQQILGQGPKLLIQFQNNGVVDDSQLPKDRFSAERLKGVDSTLKIQPAKLEDSAVYLCASSREGFTDTQYFGPGTRLTVL.